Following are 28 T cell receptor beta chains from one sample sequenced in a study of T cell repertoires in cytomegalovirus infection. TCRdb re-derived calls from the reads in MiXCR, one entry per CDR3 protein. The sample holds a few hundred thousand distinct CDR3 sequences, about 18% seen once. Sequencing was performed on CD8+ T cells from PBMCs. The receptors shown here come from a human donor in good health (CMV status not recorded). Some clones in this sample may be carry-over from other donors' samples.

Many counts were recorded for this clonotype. CDR3 in DNA: TGCAGTGCTCCGCCGGGACAGGGTTTAATCGGCTACACCTTC. Amino acid sequence: CSAPPGQGLIGYTF. The rearrangement links TRBV20-1 to TRBJ1-2; 9 nucleotides agree with TRBD1. The trim removed 5 bases at V and 8 bases at J, leaving 12 bases unmatched. The CDR3 spans 14 residues. Germline CDR1 reads DFQATT; CDR2 reads SNEGSKA (reference sequence).

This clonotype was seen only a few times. CDR3 sequence reads: CASHEPGHTEAFF. CDR3 nucleotides: TGTGCCAGCCACGAACCGGGGCACACTGAAGCTTTCTTT. V gene TRBV27 combines with J gene TRBJ1-1, with D perhaps TRBD1 (5 bases). The CDR3 is 13 residues long. V was pared by 8 bases and J by 3 bases, with 13 bases between. CDR1 is MNHEY and CDR2 is SMNVEV in the germline V gene (reference sequence).

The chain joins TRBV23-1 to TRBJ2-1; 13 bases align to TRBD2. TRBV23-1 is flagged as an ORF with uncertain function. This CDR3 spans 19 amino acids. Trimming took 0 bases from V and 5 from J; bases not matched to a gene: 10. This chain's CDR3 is CASSQSKKRGLAGNNEQFF. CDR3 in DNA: TGCGCCAGCAGTCAATCGAAGAAGCGGGGACTAGCGGGGAACAATGAGCAGTTCTTC.

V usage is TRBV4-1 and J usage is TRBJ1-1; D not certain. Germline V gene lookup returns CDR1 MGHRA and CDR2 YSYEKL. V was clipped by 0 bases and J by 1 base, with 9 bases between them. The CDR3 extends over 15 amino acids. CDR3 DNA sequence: TGCGCCAGCAGCCAAGAGGGCAGCTGGAACACTGAAGCTTTCTTT. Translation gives CASSQEGSWNTEAFF.

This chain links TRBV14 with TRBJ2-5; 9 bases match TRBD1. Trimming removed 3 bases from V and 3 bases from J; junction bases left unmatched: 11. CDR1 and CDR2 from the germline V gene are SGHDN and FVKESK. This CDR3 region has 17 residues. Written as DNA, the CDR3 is TGTGCCAGCAGCCACAACTTAAAGAGGGACAGGGAAGAGACCCAGTACTTC. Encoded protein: CASSHNLKRDREETQYF.

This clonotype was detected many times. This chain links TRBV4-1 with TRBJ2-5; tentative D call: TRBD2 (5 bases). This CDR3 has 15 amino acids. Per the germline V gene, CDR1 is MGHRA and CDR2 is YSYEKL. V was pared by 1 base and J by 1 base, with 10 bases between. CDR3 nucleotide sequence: TGCGCCAGCAGCCAAGCGGTCCGGGGCCAAGAGACCCAGTACTTC. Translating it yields CASSQAVRGQETQYF.

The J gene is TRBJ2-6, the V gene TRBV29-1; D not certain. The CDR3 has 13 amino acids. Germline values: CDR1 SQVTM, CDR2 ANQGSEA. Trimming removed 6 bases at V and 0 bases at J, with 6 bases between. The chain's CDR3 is CSVYRSGANVLTF. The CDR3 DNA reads TGCAGCGTCTACCGCTCTGGGGCCAACGTCCTGACTTTC.

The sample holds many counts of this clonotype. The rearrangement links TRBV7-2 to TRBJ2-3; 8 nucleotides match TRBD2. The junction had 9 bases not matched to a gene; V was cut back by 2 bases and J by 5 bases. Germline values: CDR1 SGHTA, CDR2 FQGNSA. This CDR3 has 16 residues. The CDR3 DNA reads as TGTGCCAGCAGCTTATCCTTAGCGGGGAGAGGAGATACGCAGTATTTT. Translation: CASSLSLAGRGDTQYF.

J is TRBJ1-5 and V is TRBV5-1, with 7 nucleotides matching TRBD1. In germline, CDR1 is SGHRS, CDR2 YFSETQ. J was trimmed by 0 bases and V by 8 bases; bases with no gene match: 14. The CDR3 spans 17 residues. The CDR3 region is CARLSTGTDYSNQPQHF. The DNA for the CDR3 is TGCGCCAGGTTAAGTACCGGGACAGACTATAGCAATCAGCCCCAGCATTTT.

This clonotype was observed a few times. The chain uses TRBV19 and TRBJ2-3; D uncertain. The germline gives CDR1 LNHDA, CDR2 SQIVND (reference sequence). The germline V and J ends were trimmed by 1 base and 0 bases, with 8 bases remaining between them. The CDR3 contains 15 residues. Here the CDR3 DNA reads TGTGCCAGTAGTATAGCGGCTCGGAGCACAGATACGCAGTATTTT. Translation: CASSIAARSTDTQYF.

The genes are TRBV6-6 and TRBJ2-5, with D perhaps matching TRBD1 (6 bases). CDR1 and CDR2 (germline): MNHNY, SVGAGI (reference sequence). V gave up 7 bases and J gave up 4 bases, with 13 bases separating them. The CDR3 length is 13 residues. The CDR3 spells CASTRTAPETQYF. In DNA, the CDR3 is TGTGCCAGCACCCGGACAGCACCAGAGACCCAGTACTTC.

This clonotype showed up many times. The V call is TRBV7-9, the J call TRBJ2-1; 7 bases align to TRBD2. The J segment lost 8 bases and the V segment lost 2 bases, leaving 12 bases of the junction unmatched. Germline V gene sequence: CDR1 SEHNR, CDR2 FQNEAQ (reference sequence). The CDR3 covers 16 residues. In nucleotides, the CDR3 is TGTGCCAGCAGCTTACTCGTAGTGACTAGCCTCGATGAGCAGTTCTTC. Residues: CASSLLVVTSLDEQFF.

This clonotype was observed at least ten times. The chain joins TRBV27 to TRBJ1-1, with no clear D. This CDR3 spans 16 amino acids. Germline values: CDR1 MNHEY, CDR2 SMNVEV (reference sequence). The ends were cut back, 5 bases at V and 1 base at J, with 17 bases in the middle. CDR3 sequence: CASSPPAGRTNTEAFF. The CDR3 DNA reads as TGTGCCAGCAGTCCCCCTGCGGGGAGGACGAACACTGAAGCTTTCTTT.

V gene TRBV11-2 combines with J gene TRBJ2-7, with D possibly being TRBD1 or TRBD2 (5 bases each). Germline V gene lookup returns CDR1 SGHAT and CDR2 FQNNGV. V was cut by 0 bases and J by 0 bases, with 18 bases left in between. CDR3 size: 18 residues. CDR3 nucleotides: TGTGCCAGCAGCTTAGACACTCTGGGACCGCCGAGCTCCTACGAGCAGTACTTC. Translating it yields CASSLDTLGPPSSYEQYF.

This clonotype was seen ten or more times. The CDR3 loop reads CSARDLSGDTGELFF. The DNA of the CDR3 is TGCAGTGCTAGAGATCTTTCAGGAGATACCGGGGAGCTGTTTTTT. This chain links TRBV20-1 with TRBJ2-2; the D is unclear. From germline, CDR1 is DFQATT and CDR2 SNEGSKA (reference sequence). The CDR3 is 15 amino acids. With 0 bases removed from V and 5 bases from J, the gap between germline ends came to 13 bases.

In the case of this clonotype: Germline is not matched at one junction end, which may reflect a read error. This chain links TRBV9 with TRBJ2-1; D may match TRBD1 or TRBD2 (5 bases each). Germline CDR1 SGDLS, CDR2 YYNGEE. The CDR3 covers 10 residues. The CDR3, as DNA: TGTGCCAGCGGACCGGGACCCAGGTACTTC. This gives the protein CASGPGPRYF.

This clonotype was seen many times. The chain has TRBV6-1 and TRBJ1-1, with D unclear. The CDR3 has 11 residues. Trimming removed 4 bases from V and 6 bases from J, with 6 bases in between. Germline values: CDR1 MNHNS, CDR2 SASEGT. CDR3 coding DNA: TGTGCCAGCAGTGGAGAGGCTGAAGCTTTCTTT. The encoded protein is CASSGEAEAFF.

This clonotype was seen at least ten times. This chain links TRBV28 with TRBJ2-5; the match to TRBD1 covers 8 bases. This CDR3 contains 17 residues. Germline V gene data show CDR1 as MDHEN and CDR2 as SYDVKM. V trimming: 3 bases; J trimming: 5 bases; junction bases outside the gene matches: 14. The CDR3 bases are TGTGCCAGCAGTTTTCCCGGAGCAGGGGGCGTATGGGAGACCCAGTACTTC. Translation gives CASSFPGAGGVWETQYF.

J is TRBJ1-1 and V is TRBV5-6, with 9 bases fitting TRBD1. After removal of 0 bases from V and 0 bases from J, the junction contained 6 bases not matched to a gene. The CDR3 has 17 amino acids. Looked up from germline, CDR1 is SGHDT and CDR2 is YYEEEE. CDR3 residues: CASSLGQGEYVNTEAFF. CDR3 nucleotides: TGTGCCAGCAGCTTGGGACAGGGGGAATACGTGAACACTGAAGCTTTCTTT.

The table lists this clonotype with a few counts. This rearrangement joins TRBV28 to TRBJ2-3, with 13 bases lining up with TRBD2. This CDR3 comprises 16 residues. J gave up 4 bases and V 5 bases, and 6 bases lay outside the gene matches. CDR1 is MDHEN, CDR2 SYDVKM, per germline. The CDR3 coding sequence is TGTGCCAGCAGTGCCTTACTAGCGGGGGGGCCAGATACGCAGTATTTT. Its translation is CASSALLAGGPDTQYF. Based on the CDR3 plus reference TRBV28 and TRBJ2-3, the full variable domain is DVKVTQSSRYLVKRTGEKVFLECVQDMDHENMFWYRQDPGLGLRLIYFSYDVKMKEKGDIPEGYSVSREKKERFSLILESASTNQTSMYLCASSALLAGGPDTQYFGPGTRLTVL.

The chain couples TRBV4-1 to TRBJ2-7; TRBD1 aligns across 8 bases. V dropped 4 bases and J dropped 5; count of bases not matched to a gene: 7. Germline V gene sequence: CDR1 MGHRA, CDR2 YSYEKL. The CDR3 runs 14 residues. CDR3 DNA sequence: TGCGCCAGCAGCCCAGGACAGGGAGCGGACGAGCAGTACTTC. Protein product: CASSPGQGADEQYF.

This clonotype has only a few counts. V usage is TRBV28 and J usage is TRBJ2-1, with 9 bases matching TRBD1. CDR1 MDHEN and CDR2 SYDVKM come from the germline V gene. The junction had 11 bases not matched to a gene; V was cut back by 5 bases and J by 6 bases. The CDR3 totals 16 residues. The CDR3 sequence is CASSNVGTGSFNEQFF. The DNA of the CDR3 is TGTGCCAGCAGTAACGTTGGGACAGGGTCTTTCAATGAGCAGTTCTTC.

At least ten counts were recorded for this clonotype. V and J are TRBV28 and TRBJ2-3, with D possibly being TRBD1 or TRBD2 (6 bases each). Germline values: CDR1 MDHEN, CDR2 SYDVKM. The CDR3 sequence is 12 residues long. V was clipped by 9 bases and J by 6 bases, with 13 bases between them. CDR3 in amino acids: CASRQGGDTQYF. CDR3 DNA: TGTGCCAGTCGACAAGGGGGGGATACGCAGTATTTT. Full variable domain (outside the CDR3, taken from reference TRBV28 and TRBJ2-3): DVKVTQSSRYLVKRTGEKVFLECVQDMDHENMFWYRQDPGLGLRLIYFSYDVKMKEKGDIPEGYSVSREKKERFSLILESASTNQTSMYLCASRQGGDTQYFGPGTRLTVL.

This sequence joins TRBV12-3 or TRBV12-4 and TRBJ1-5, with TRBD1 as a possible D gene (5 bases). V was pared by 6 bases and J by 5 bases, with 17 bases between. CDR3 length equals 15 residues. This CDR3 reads CASSRDLTPDQPQHF. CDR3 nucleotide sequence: TGTGCCAGCAGCCGGGACCTCACCCCGGATCAGCCCCAGCATTTT.

The DNA of the CDR3 is TGTGCCAGCAGTTTGGGGGGGCGAGCAGTGGGACTAGCGATAACTCCCTACGAGCAGTACTTC. Translated: CASSLGGRAVGLAITPYEQYF. The chain carries TRBV28 and TRBJ2-7; 10 positions match TRBD2. CDR1 and CDR2 from the germline V gene are MDHEN and SYDVKM. The CDR3 consists of 21 residues. The trim removed 3 bases at V and 2 bases at J, leaving 22 bases unmatched. Complete variable domain (other parts from reference TRBV28 and TRBJ2-7): DVKVTQSSRYLVKRTGEKVFLECVQDMDHENMFWYRQDPGLGLRLIYFSYDVKMKEKGDIPEGYSVSREKKERFSLILESASTNQTSMYLCASSLGGRAVGLAITPYEQYFGPGTRLTVT.

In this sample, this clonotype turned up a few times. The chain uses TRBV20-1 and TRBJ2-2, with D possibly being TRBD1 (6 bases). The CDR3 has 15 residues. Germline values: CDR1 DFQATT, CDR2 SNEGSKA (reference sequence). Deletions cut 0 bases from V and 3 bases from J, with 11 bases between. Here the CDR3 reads CSARDRGSDTGELFF. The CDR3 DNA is TGCAGTGCTAGAGATAGGGGGTCGGACACCGGGGAGCTGTTTTTT.

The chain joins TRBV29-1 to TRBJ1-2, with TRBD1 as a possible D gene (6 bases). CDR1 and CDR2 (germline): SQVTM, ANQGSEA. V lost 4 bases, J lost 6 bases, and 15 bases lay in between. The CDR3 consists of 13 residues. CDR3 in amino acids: CSVAYRVGDGYTF. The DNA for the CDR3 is TGCAGCGTTGCCTACAGGGTGGGGGATGGCTACACCTTC. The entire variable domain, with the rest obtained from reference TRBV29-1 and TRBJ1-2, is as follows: SAVISQKPSRDICQRGTSLTIQCQVDSQVTMMFWYRQQPGQSLTLIATANQGSEATYESGFVIDKFPISRPNLTFSTLTVSNMSPEDSSIYLCSVAYRVGDGYTFGSGTRLTVV.

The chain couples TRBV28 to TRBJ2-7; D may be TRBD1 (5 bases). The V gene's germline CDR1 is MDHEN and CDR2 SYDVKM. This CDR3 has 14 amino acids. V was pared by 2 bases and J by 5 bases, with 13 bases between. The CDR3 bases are TGTGCCAGCAGTTTAGCCAAGGGGTATAACGAGCAGTACTTC. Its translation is CASSLAKGYNEQYF.